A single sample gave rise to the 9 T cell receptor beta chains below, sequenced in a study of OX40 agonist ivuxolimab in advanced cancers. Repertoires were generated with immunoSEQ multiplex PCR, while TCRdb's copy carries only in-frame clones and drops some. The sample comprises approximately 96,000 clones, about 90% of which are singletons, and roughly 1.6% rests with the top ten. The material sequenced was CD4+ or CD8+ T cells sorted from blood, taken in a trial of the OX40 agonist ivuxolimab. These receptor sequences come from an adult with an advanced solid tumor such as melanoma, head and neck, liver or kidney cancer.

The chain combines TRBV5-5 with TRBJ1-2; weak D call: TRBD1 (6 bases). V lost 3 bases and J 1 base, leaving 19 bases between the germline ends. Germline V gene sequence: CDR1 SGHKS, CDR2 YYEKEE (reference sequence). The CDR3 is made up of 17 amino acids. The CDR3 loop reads CASSWGGDRNINYGYTF. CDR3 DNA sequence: TGTGCCAGCAGCTGGGGGGGCGACAGAAATATTAACTATGGCTACACCTTC.

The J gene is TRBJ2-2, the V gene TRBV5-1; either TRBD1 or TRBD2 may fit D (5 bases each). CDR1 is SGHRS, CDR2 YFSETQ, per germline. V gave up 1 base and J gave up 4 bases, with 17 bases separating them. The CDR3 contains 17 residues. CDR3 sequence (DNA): TGCGCCAGCAGCTTGCCACCGGGACGGCCATTCACCGGGGAGCTGTTTTTT. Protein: CASSLPPGRPFTGELFF. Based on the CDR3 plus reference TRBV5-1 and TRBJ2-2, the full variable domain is KAGVTQTPRYLIKTRGQQVTLSCSPISGHRSVSWYQQTPGQGLQFLFEYFSETQRNKGNFPGRFSGRQFSNSRSEMNVSTLELGDSALYLCASSLPPGRPFTGELFFGEGSRLTVL.

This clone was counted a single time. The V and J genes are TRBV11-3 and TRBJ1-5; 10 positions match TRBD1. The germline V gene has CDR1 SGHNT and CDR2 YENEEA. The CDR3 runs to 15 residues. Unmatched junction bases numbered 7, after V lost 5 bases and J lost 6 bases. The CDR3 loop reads CASSKGTGVVQPQHF. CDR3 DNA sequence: TGTGCCAGCAGCAAAGGGACAGGGGTTGTTCAGCCCCAGCATTTT.

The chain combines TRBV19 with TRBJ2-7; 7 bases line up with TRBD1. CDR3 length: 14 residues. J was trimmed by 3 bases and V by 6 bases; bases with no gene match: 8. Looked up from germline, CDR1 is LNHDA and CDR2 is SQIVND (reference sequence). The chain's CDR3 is CASRPGQSLYEQYF. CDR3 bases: TGTGCCAGTAGACCGGGACAGTCTCTCTACGAGCAGTACTTC.

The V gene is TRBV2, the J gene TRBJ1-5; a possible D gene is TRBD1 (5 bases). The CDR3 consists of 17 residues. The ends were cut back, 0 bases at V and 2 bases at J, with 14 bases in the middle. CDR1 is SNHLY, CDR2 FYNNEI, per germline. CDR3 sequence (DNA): TGTGCCAGCAGTGAAGCGCTTGGGAAAGGGGGCAATCAGCCCCAGCATTTT. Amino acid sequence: CASSEALGKGGNQPQHF.

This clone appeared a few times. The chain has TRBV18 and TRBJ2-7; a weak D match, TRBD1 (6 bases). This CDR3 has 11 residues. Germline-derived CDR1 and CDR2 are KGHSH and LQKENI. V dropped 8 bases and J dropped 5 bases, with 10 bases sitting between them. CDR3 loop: CASAQGHEQYF. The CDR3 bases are TGTGCCAGCGCACAGGGCCACGAGCAGTACTTC.

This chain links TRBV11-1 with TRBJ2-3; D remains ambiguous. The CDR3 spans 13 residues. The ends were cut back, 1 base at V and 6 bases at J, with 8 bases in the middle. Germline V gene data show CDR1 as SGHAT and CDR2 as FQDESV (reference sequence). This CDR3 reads CASSLERRDTQYF. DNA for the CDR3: TGTGCCAGCAGCTTAGAGCGTAGGGATACGCAGTATTTT. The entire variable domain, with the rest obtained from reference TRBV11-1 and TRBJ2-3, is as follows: EAEVAQSPRYKITEKSQAVAFWCDPISGHATLYWYRQILGQGPELLVQFQDESVVDDSQLPKDRFSAERLKGVDSTLKIQPAELGDSAMYLCASSLERRDTQYFGPGTRLTVL.

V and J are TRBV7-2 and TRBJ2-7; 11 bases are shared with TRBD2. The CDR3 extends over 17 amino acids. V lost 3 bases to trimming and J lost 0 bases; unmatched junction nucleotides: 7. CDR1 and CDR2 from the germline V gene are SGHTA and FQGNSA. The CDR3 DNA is TGTGCCAGCAGCTTCTCTAGCGGGAGGATCCCCTCCTACGAGCAGTACTTC. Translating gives CASSFSSGRIPSYEQYF.

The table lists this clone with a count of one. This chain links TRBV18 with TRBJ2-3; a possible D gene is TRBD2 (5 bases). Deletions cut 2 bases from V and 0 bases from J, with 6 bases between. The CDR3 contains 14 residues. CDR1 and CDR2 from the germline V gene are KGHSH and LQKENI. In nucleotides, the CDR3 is TGTGCCAGCTCACCATCGGGGAGCACAGATACGCAGTATTTT. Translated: CASSPSGSTDTQYF. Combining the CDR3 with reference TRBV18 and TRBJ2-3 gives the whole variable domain NAGVMQNPRHLVRRRGQEARLRCSPMKGHSHVYWYRQLPEEGLKFMVYLQKENIIDESGMPKERFSAEFPKEGPSILRIQQVVRGDSAAYFCASSPSGSTDTQYFGPGTRLTVL.